This T cell receptor (beta chain) was sequenced for a study of T-cell reconstitution after alpha-beta-depleted transplantation in children. In germline, CDR1 is SGHRS, CDR2 YFSETQ. Germline trimming cut 9 bases from V and 4 bases from J; bases unmatched to any gene: 19. CDR3 length: 18 residues. TCRbeta library preparation incorporated unique molecular identifiers. TCRdb analysed the PCR reads with MiXCR anew, one entry per CDR3 protein. Of a few hundred thousand distinct CDR3 sequences in the sample, approximately 10% were seen once. Source: PBMCs from the stem cell graft donor, taken from the stem cell graft. The clonotype comes from a human donor who donated a stem cell graft to a child with acute lymphoblastic leukemia. The chain joins TRBV5-1 to TRBJ1-6; 7 bases match TRBD1. The DNA for the CDR3 is TGCGCCATCCTAAGGCCCACTTTGACAGGGACATATAATTCACCCCTCCACTTT. Protein: CAILRPTLTGTYNSPLHF. The full variable domain, its missing parts supplied by reference TRBV5-1 and TRBJ1-6, is KAGVTQTPRYLIKTRGQQVTLSCSPISGHRSVSWYQQTPGQGLQFLFEYFSETQRNKGNFPGRFSGRQFSNSRSEMNVSTLELGDSALYLCAILRPTLTGTYNSPLHFGNGTRLTVT.